This T cell receptor beta chain was recorded in a study of metastatic and nonmetastatic thyroid tumors. Study in general: Peripheral blood and tumor or nodule samples from malignant and benign thyroid patients were compared. Overall study results and limits: A significant increase in TCR beta diversity was reportedly seen in malignant thyroid tumors relative to benign nodules, in blood and tumor.

Within the sample, this clone is medium-sized. What it binds is unknown. As processed by the authors: Clinicopathological groups supplied CDR3 differences that were used to build a distant-metastasis classifier for papillary thyroid cancer. With MiXCR, TCRdb reprocessed the PCR reads. TCRdb's processing, not the authors', yielded these V and J calls. The top ten clones hold 4% to 5% of a sample with around 30,000 clones, 15% to 20% of them seen once. Germline CDR1 and CDR2: DFQATT and SNEGSKA (reference sequence). CDR3 length equals 15 residues. With V trimmed by 0 bases and J by 7 bases, 12 bases remained unmatched. Thyroid surgery was preceded by no treatment in any patient.

The chain carries TRBV20-1 and TRBJ2-7, with 7 bases lining up with TRBD2. The receptor was derived from a female donor with papillary thyroid cancer or a benign thyroid nodule (not recorded which). Some clones in this sample may be carry-over from other donors' samples. Sequenced sample: blood. The CDR3 region is CSARDIGLAGDEQYF. As DNA, the CDR3 is TGCAGTGCTAGAGATATCGGCCTCGCGGGGGATGAGCAGTACTTC.